One and the same sample provided the 23 T cell receptor beta chains below, sequenced in a study of cytomegalovirus exposure and HLA in healthy donors. Primers: 60 Vbeta forward and 13 Jbeta reverse. Data came from immunoSEQ multiplex PCR; TCRdb stores just in-frame clones and leaves some out. The repertoire holds some 270,000 clones, with over 90% as singletons. What was sequenced was PBMCs. The source of these receptors is a girl aged 2-9 years in good health and CMV-seronegative.

This clone was counted a few times. The V call is TRBV25-1, the J call TRBJ2-5; 8 positions agree with TRBD2. This CDR3 comprises 16 residues. Looked up from germline, CDR1 is MGHDK and CDR2 is SYGVNS. The trim removed 1 base at V and 2 bases at J, leaving 6 bases unmatched. The CDR3 bases are TGTGCCAGCAGTGAATCAGGAGTAGCGGGGCAAGAGACCCAGTACTTC. Translation gives CASSESGVAGQETQYF.

The DNA for the CDR3 is TGTGCCAGCAGCTTGGGGACAGTCTCTGGAAACACCATATATTTT. Its protein is CASSLGTVSGNTIYF. The chain is built from TRBV5-6 and TRBJ1-3; D is perhaps TRBD1 (6 bases). The germline V and J ends were trimmed by 0 bases and 0 bases, with 7 bases remaining between them. Per the germline V gene, CDR1 is SGHDT and CDR2 is YYEEEE. There are 15 residues in the CDR3. Drawing the rest from reference TRBV5-6 and TRBJ1-3, the complete variable domain is DAGVTQSPTHLIKTRGQQVTLRCSPKSGHDTVSWYQQALGQGPQFIFQYYEEEERQRGNFPDRFSGHQFPNYSSELNVNALLLGDSALYLCASSLGTVSGNTIYFGEGSWLTVV.

The chain is built from TRBV6-5 and TRBJ2-7; 9 bases map to TRBD1. Trimming removed 6 bases from V and 4 bases from J; junction bases left unmatched: 4. Germline V gene sequence: CDR1 MNHEY, CDR2 SVGAGI. This CDR3 is built from 13 residues. Here the CDR3 DNA reads TGTGCCAGCAGGCCGGGACAGGGATACGAGCAGTACTTC. This gives the protein CASRPGQGYEQYF.

This clone was detected a few times. This rearrangement joins TRBV2 to TRBJ2-1; D is undetermined. The CDR3 extends over 14 amino acids. Germline CDR1 SNHLY, CDR2 FYNNEI. Trimming cost V 0 bases and J 5 bases, with 8 bases left between them. CDR3 nucleotide sequence: TGTGCCAGCAGTGAAGCGCCGACAAACAATGAGCAGTTCTTC. Its translation is CASSEAPTNNEQFF.

The CDR3 sequence: CASSLGLAGLGDTQYF. CDR3 DNA: TGTGCCAGCAGCTTGGGACTAGCGGGGCTAGGAGATACGCAGTATTTT. The V call is TRBV7-9, the J call TRBJ2-3; 13 bases match TRBD2. Trimming cost V 3 bases and J 5 bases; bases outside gene matches: 5. The CDR3 is 16 amino acids. CDR1 SEHNR and CDR2 FQNEAQ come from the germline V gene (reference sequence).

The chain combines TRBV5-4 with TRBJ2-7; 7 nucleotides align to TRBD2. CDR1 and CDR2 (germline): SGHNT, YYREEE (reference sequence). The CDR3 is 14 amino acids. V shed 4 bases and J 3 bases; nucleotides not matched to a gene: 7. This CDR3 reads CASSPVAGHYEQYF. CDR3 sequence (DNA): TGTGCCAGCAGCCCCGTAGCGGGCCACTACGAGCAGTACTTC.

The chain links TRBV19 to TRBJ1-2; possible D gene TRBD1, 5 bases. Trimming shortened V by 0 bases and J by 4 bases, and 12 bases separated the two germline ends. Germline V CDR1 and CDR2: LNHDA, SQIVND (reference sequence). The CDR3 totals 15 residues. The CDR3 DNA sequence: TGTGCCAGTAGTATAGATCTGAGGGGAGGCTATGGCTACACCTTC. This codes for CASSIDLRGGYGYTF.

V and J are TRBV4-1 and TRBJ1-2; D is unresolved. Germline V lookup: CDR1 MGHRA, CDR2 YSYEKL. The CDR3 length is 14 residues. V lost 0 bases, J lost 8 bases, and 13 bases lay in between. CDR3 in DNA: TGCGCCAGCAGCCAAGAACATTCTGAGGGCGGCTACACCTTC. Protein product: CASSQEHSEGGYTF.

The chain uses TRBV7-9 and TRBJ1-2; 7 positions agree with TRBD1. Germline loops: CDR1 SEHNR, CDR2 FQNEAQ (reference sequence). V shed 5 bases, J shed 4 bases, and the junction held 10 bases outside the gene matches. The CDR3 contains 15 residues. The DNA of the CDR3 is TGTGCCAGCAGCCCCCTCGGGGCAGGGGGCTATGGCTACACCTTC. Protein sequence: CASSPLGAGGYGYTF.

The rearrangement links TRBV27 to TRBJ1-1; D gene uncertain. V was pared by 6 bases and J by 2 bases, with 10 bases between. The germline CDR1 and CDR2 sequences are MNHEY and SMNVEV (reference sequence). CDR3 length: 13 residues. The CDR3 DNA is TGTGCCAGCAGCGAAGCGCCAAACACTGAAGCTTTCTTT. It codes for CASSEAPNTEAFF.

The CDR3, as DNA: TGCAGCGTTGAAGGCGGGCTGACAGATACGCAGTATTTT. Its translation: CSVEGGLTDTQYF. The chain joins TRBV29-1 to TRBJ2-3, with a weak D call TRBD2 (5 bases). V lost 1 base and J lost 3, with 8 bases in between. The germline V gene has CDR1 SQVTM and CDR2 ANQGSEA. This CDR3 comprises 13 residues.

The chain uses TRBV6-7 and TRBJ2-7, with TRBD1 matching over 8 bases. TRBV6-7 is an ORF for which the function is uncertain. Unmatched junction bases numbered 18, after V lost 4 bases and J lost 4 bases. The CDR3 sequence is 18 residues long. In DNA form, the CDR3 reads TGTGCCAGCAGTTCCACGACAAGGGGACCAGGGGGCGATTACGAGCAGTACTTC. It translates to CASSSTTRGPGGDYEQYF.

The J gene is TRBJ2-7, the V gene TRBV13; possibly TRBD2 for D (6 bases). The V gene lost 0 bases and the J gene lost 11 bases, with 17 bases spanning the gap. Germline CDR1 PRHDT, CDR2 FYEKMQ (reference sequence). CDR3 length equals 14 residues. CDR3 coding DNA: TGTGCCAGCAGCTTAGGAACTAGCCCGAAGGTGGAGTACTTC. Translated, it gives CASSLGTSPKVEYF.

The rearrangement uses TRBV4-1 and TRBJ2-1; TRBD1 might be the D (5 bases). Trimming pared 7 bases from V and 10 bases from J, leaving 11 bases between. CDR1 and CDR2 from the germline V gene are MGHRA and YSYEKL. CDR3 length equals 11 residues. The CDR3 loop is CASIFQGEQFF. CDR3 in DNA: TGCGCCAGCATCTTCCAGGGAGAGCAGTTCTTC.

The J gene is TRBJ2-4, the V gene TRBV2, with D uncertain. Germline V gene sequence: CDR1 SNHLY, CDR2 FYNNEI. CDR3 length: 11 amino acids. Trimming took 8 bases from V and 6 from J, leaving 8 bases between them. The CDR3 region has the DNA TGTGCCAGCGAGGATTCAAACATTCAGTACTTC. This encodes CASEDSNIQYF.

A remark on this clone: One junction end disagrees with the germline gene, perhaps due to a read error. This sequence joins TRBV2 and TRBJ2-7; D possibly corresponds to TRBD1 (6 bases). In germline, CDR1 is SNHLY, CDR2 FYNNEI. This CDR3 has 9 residues. This CDR3 reads CATEGDKGF. CDR3 coding DNA: TGTGCCACCGAGGGGGACAAGGGCTTC.

The chain couples TRBV7-8 to TRBJ1-6; the D is unclear. The V gene lost 1 base and the J gene lost 0 bases, with 10 bases spanning the gap. Germline CDR1 is SGHVS and CDR2 is FQNEAQ. CDR3 size: 17 residues. The DNA of the CDR3 is TGTGCCAGCAGCTTAGTTTTCGCGAGCTCCTATAATTCACCCCTCCACTTT. Protein product: CASSLVFASSYNSPLHF.

This chain links TRBV14 with TRBJ2-3; D is uncertain. V lost 4 bases and J lost 3, with 11 bases in between. Germline loops: CDR1 SGHDN, CDR2 FVKESK. The CDR3 runs 14 residues. The CDR3 sequence: CASSRSQSTDTQYF. Written as DNA, the CDR3 is TGTGCCAGCAGCCGGAGCCAGAGTACAGATACGCAGTATTTT.

DNA for the CDR3: TGTGCCAGCAGTGAATGGGGCAGGGGCTACACCTTC. This gives the protein CASSEWGRGYTF. The chain recombines TRBV25-1 with TRBJ1-2; D is perhaps TRBD1 (5 bases). Deletions cut 1 base from V and 8 bases from J, with 8 bases between. Germline CDR1 and CDR2: MGHDK and SYGVNS. The CDR3 sequence is 12 residues long.

This chain joins TRBV7-2 and TRBJ2-5; a possible D gene is TRBD2 (5 bases). Germline V lookup: CDR1 SGHTA, CDR2 FQGNSA. The V gene lost 5 bases and the J gene lost 7 bases, with 20 bases spanning the gap. The CDR3 is made up of 15 amino acids. Here the CDR3 DNA reads TGTGCCAGCAGCCTCATTAGCCCTCTTCTAGCGACCCAGTACTTC. Its protein is CASSLISPLLATQYF.

The V call is TRBV19, the J call TRBJ2-7, with a possible D match to TRBD2 (5 bases). The V end was cut by 3 bases, the J end by 0 bases, with 9 bases between. CDR3 length: 14 amino acids. Germline CDR1 and CDR2: LNHDA and SQIVND (reference sequence). The CDR3 region is CASSIPGSSYEQYF. CDR3 nucleotide sequence: TGTGCCAGTAGTATTCCGGGGAGCTCCTACGAGCAGTACTTC.

This rearrangement joins TRBV28 to TRBJ1-3, with D possibly matching TRBD1 (5 bases). CDR3 length: 18 amino acids. Germline assignment: CDR1 MDHEN and CDR2 SYDVKM. V lost 3 bases to trimming and J lost 0 bases, with 18 bases between them. The CDR3 is CASSFLGAGRASGNTIYF. DNA of the CDR3: TGTGCCAGCAGTTTCCTCGGGGCGGGGCGGGCCTCTGGAAACACCATATATTTT.

This clone was picked up a small number of times. V usage is TRBV5-6 and J usage is TRBJ1-1, with a tentative D call TRBD1 (5 bases). V shed 4 bases and J shed 3 bases, with 19 bases lying between them. The CDR3 covers 16 residues. CDR1 is SGHDT and CDR2 is YYEEEE in the germline V gene. The CDR3 bases are TGTGCCAGCAGCCCGATGGGGGAGGGTTGGGACACTGAAGCTTTCTTT. Its translation is CASSPMGEGWDTEAFF.